What follows describes a single T cell receptor (beta chain). This specimen belongs to a study of control samples from healthy donors and cancer patients. CDR1 SGHRS and CDR2 YFSETQ come from the germline V gene. The CDR3 has 16 amino acids. Deletions cut 0 bases from V and 0 bases from J, with 10 bases between. Method: immunoSEQ multiplex PCR; TCRdb's copy keeps in-frame clones and lacks some. Of some 150,000 clones listed, over 90% are singletons. The chain is built from TRBV5-1 and TRBJ1-3; no reliable D call. This TCR was sampled from a man aged 50-60 years in good health. Sequencing used blood. This CDR3 reads CASSLEGAFSGNTIYF. The CDR3 DNA follows: TGCGCCAGCAGCTTGGAAGGCGCATTCTCTGGAAACACCATATATTTT.